The 20 T cell receptor beta chains below all came from one sample that was sequenced in a study of T-cell reconstitution after alpha-beta-depleted transplantation in children. Construction of the TCRbeta library involved unique molecular identifiers. TCRdb re-called the PCR reads through MiXCR, storing one row per CDR3 protein. This sample has 95,000 to 150,000 distinct CDR3 sequences, with about 23% found just once. The material was PBMCs, mostly from graft donor cells, obtained 180 days after TCRalphabeta/CD19-depleted stem cell transplant. Receptor source: a male patient between 2 and 15 years old who had a stem cell transplant for chronic granulomatous disease, so the T cells may come from the graft donor.

This clonotype occurred many times. This sequence joins TRBV27 and TRBJ2-1, with TRBD1 matching 8 bases. Germline-derived CDR1 and CDR2 are MNHEY and SMNVEV (reference sequence). V was clipped by 3 bases and J by 3 bases; unmatched bases: 4. This CDR3 comprises 15 residues. This chain's CDR3 is CASSLGQVDYNEQFF. CDR3 nucleotide sequence: TGTGCCAGCAGTTTGGGACAGGTGGACTACAATGAGCAGTTCTTC.

Ten or more counts support this clonotype. This chain uses TRBV14 with TRBJ2-7; D remains unclear. The germline V gene has CDR1 SGHDN and CDR2 FVKESK. The CDR3 spans 15 residues. V lost 1 base and J lost 5, with 15 bases in between. The CDR3 DNA is TGTGCCAGCAGCCAAGGGCTACGGAGCGAGAACGAGCAGTACTTC. It translates to CASSQGLRSENEQYF.

This clonotype was detected only a few times. V usage is TRBV12-3 or TRBV12-4 and J usage is TRBJ2-5; 10 nucleotides align to TRBD2. Trimming at V came to 7 bases and at J to 1 base, leaving 9 bases not matched to a gene. The CDR3 is 16 amino acids. The CDR3 DNA reads TGTGCCAGCACCACCGGTCAGCGGGGGGGCCAAGAGACCCAGTACTTC. It translates to CASTTGQRGGQETQYF.

Concerning this clonotype: At one of its ends the junction is not consistent with the germline gene, which may arise from a read error. The J gene is TRBJ2-5, the V gene TRBV7-7; 8 bases map to TRBD1. This CDR3 is 14 amino acids long. Looked up from germline, CDR1 is SSHAT and CDR2 is FNYEAQ (reference sequence). DNA for the CDR3: TGTGCCAGCAGCTCGGACAGGGTTGGAGAGACCCACTACTTC. This sequence encodes CASSSDRVGETHYF.

With respect to this clonotype: This may be a read error, as it is one base from a much larger clone. The chain employs TRBV20-1 and TRBJ1-5; D possibly corresponds to TRBD1 (5 bases). There are 12 residues in the CDR3. From germline, CDR1 is DFQATT and CDR2 SNEGSKA (reference sequence). V gave up 5 bases and J gave up 7 bases, with 12 bases separating them. CDR3 nucleotides: TGCAGTGCTGAACATGGGGGGCAGCCCCAGCATTTT. It yields the protein CSAEHGGQPQHF.

The CDR3 nucleotides read TGTGCCAGCAGCTTAGATCTGGCGGGAGAGATTTACGAGCAGTACTTC. As protein: CASSLDLAGEIYEQYF. The gene calls are TRBV11-2 and TRBJ2-7; TRBD2 agrees at 7 bases. V shed 0 bases, J shed 4 bases, and the junction held 9 bases outside the gene matches. Germline V gene lookup returns CDR1 SGHAT and CDR2 FQNNGV. The CDR3 runs 16 residues.

In this sample, this clonotype turned up a few times. The genes are TRBV20-1 and TRBJ2-5; 14 positions match TRBD2. This CDR3 has 17 amino acids. Germline V gives CDR1 DFQATT, CDR2 SNEGSKA (reference sequence). V trimming: 6 bases; J trimming: 4 bases; junction bases outside the gene matches: 13. For the CDR3, the DNA is TGCAGTGCCTTAAGACTAGCGGGAGGGCCCTTAGGAGAGACCCAGTACTTC. It codes for CSALRLAGGPLGETQYF.

The chain combines TRBV20-1 with TRBJ1-1; TRBD1 matches 7 bases. Trimming removed 3 bases from V and 11 bases from J; junction bases left unmatched: 3. Germline V lookup: CDR1 DFQATT, CDR2 SNEGSKA (reference sequence). The CDR3 is made up of 10 amino acids. The CDR3 loop is CSASQQGAFF. CDR3 DNA sequence: TGCAGTGCTAGTCAACAGGGGGCTTTCTTT.

This clonotype was recorded only once. V usage is TRBV6-5 and J usage is TRBJ2-7, with TRBD1 identical over 10 bases. V lost 0 bases and J lost 5; bases outside the gene matches: 4. This CDR3 has 15 residues. Germline values: CDR1 MNHEY, CDR2 SVGAGI. The CDR3 loop reads CASSYSGQGTNEQYF. CDR3 sequence (DNA): TGTGCCAGCAGTTACTCGGGACAGGGGACTAACGAGCAGTACTTC.

The V gene is TRBV18, the J gene TRBJ2-1; 12 bases line up with TRBD2. Trimming at V came to 5 bases and at J to 7 bases, leaving 12 bases not matched to a gene. This CDR3 has 17 residues. In germline, CDR1 is KGHSH, CDR2 LQKENI. DNA for the CDR3: TGTGCCAGCTCAGCCCCCTCTCTAGCGGGGGGGCAGAATGAGCAGTTCTTC. Its translation: CASSAPSLAGGQNEQFF.

The chain has TRBV12-3 or TRBV12-4 and TRBJ1-6; no reliable D call. The germline V and J ends were trimmed by 4 bases and 7 bases, with 5 bases remaining between them. This CDR3 spans 12 amino acids. Here the CDR3 reads CASSSWNSPLHF. The CDR3 DNA follows: TGTGCCAGCAGTTCCTGGAATTCACCCCTCCACTTT.

This clonotype has more than one count but fewer than ten. This rearrangement joins TRBV7-2 to TRBJ2-3, with a weak D call TRBD2 (5 bases). Trimming shortened V by 5 bases and J by 2 bases, and 11 bases separated the two germline ends. The CDR3 extends over 14 amino acids. Germline CDR1 and CDR2: SGHTA and FQGNSA. The CDR3 is CASSLTSTTDTQYF. For the CDR3, the DNA is TGTGCCAGCAGCCTAACTAGTACCACAGATACGCAGTATTTT.

This clonotype showed up just a few times. The V gene is TRBV12-3 or TRBV12-4, the J gene TRBJ2-5, with 10 nucleotides matching TRBD2. Trimming cost V 6 bases and J 1 base; bases outside gene matches: 2. The CDR3 is made up of 14 amino acids. This CDR3 reads CASRLAGTQETQYF. CDR3 bases: TGTGCCAGCAGACTAGCGGGGACCCAAGAGACCCAGTACTTC.

This clonotype was detected ten times or more. DNA for the CDR3: TGCAGTGCTAGAGCCGGTTACAATGAGCAGTTCTTC. Its translation: CSARAGYNEQFF. The chain uses TRBV20-1 and TRBJ2-1; D is unresolved. Germline V lookup: CDR1 DFQATT, CDR2 SNEGSKA (reference sequence). The CDR3 consists of 12 residues. V was cut by 1 base and J by 4 bases, with 5 bases left in between.

Ten or more counts support this clonotype. The chain links TRBV28 to TRBJ2-7; 8 nucleotides align to TRBD1. This CDR3 has 12 residues. V trimming: 8 bases; J trimming: 3 bases; junction bases outside the gene matches: 3. Germline CDR1 MDHEN, CDR2 SYDVKM. CDR3 loop: CASRGQDYEQYF. CDR3 DNA: TGTGCCAGCCGGGGACAGGACTACGAGCAGTACTTC.

The genes are TRBV5-1 and TRBJ1-2, with 9 bases that match TRBD1. J was trimmed by 8 bases and V by 3 bases; bases with no gene match: 11. In germline, CDR1 is SGHRS, CDR2 YFSETQ. This CDR3 contains 15 residues. The CDR3 bases are TGCGCCAGCAGCTCAAACCGGGACAGGGTCGGAGGCTACACCTTC. Translating it yields CASSSNRDRVGGYTF. Variable domain in full (rest from reference TRBV5-1 and TRBJ1-2): KAGVTQTPRYLIKTRGQQVTLSCSPISGHRSVSWYQQTPGQGLQFLFEYFSETQRNKGNFPGRFSGRQFSNSRSEMNVSTLELGDSALYLCASSSNRDRVGGYTFGSGTRLTVV.

The rearrangement joins TRBV5-1 to TRBJ2-7, with 8 positions matching TRBD1. Germline CDR1 and CDR2: SGHRS and YFSETQ. CDR3 length: 13 amino acids. With 2 bases clipped from V and 4 bases from J, the junction kept 2 bases outside the gene matches. DNA for the CDR3: TGCGCCAGCAGCTTACGACAGGGGTACGAGCAGTACTTC. Encoded protein: CASSLRQGYEQYF.

The genes are TRBV18 and TRBJ1-1; no firm D call. The CDR3 totals 13 residues. Trimming cost V 6 bases and J 1 base, with 9 bases left between them. Per germline, CDR1 KGHSH and CDR2 LQKENI. The CDR3 DNA is TGTGCCAGCTCCCCGATCCAGAACACTGAAGCTTTCTTT. It yields the protein CASSPIQNTEAFF.

The chain has TRBV7-2 and TRBJ2-7, with D tentatively TRBD1 or TRBD2 (6 bases each). CDR3 length: 15 amino acids. Trimming took 2 bases from V and 4 from J, leaving 15 bases between them. Germline V CDR1 and CDR2: SGHTA, FQGNSA. As DNA, the CDR3 is TGTGCCAGCAGCTTAATGGGGGGCCAAGGATACGAGCAGTACTTC. Protein sequence: CASSLMGGQGYEQYF.

This clonotype was seen repeatedly, ten times or more. The chain joins TRBV5-1 to TRBJ2-3; 7 nucleotides align to TRBD1. This CDR3 region has 19 residues. Losses at the gene ends were 1 base for V and 2 bases for J; bases not matched to a gene: 16. CDR1 is SGHRS, CDR2 YFSETQ, per germline. The CDR3 here is CASSLSIIVGDRATDTQYF. CDR3 nucleotide sequence: TGCGCCAGCAGCTTGAGTATTATAGTAGGCGACAGGGCCACAGATACGCAGTATTTT.